This record concerns one T cell receptor beta chain sequence. The antigen is unknown. Overall study results and limits: Tumor Treg TCRs overlapped most with tumor naive CD4+ cells.

Trimming pared 5 bases from V and 6 bases from J, leaving 15 bases between. Germline V gene data show CDR1 as SGHTA and CDR2 as FQGTGA. The CDR3 sequence is 14 residues long. Memory CD4+ T cells were sorted as CD4+CD45RO+CD25- cells. TCRdb redid the calling of the 5' RACE reads with MiXCR, one entry per CDR3 protein. The sample lists around 52,000 distinct CDR3 sequences; roughly 28% were seen once. This chain links TRBV7-3 with TRBJ2-3; D ambiguous. The TCR originated in a female donor with breast cancer. Sample: tumor-infiltrating memory CD4+ T cells sorted from the breast tumor. This sample's subset: memory CD4+ T cells, CD4+CD45RO+CD25-. The CDR3 here is CASSPLQVSDTQYF. CDR3 nucleotide sequence: TGTGCCAGCAGCCCCCTACAAGTCAGCGATACGCAGTATTTT. Full variable domain (remainder filled in from reference TRBV7-3 and TRBJ2-3): GAGVSQTPSNKVTEKGKYVELRCDPISGHTALYWYRQSLGQGPEFLIYFQGTGAADDSGLPNDRFFAVRPEGSVSTLKIQRTERGDSAVYLCASSPLQVSDTQYFGPGTRLTVL.